This T cell receptor (beta chain) appears in the sequencing data of a study of cytomegalovirus exposure and HLA in healthy donors (dated by TCRdb to about 2017). Looking at the study overall: According to a later analysis, one platform produced both the roughly 120 validation repertoires and the 720 or so repertoires of the first cohort. Along with the approximately 700-subject first cohort, a separate validation cohort of about 110 different subjects was used. The study aimed to test whether cataloging public T cell receptors could reveal signatures of past pathogen exposure. To predict cytomegalovirus infection status, the study brought together high-throughput TCR immunosequencing, statistical association of individual TCRs with disease status, and machine learning. Points the paper makes about the study in general: A later analysis lacked HLA typing for the validation cohort, so it scored co-occurrence in that cohort across all 110 or so repertoires. Across donors, most TCR sequences were observed very rarely, whereas some public TCRs were present in many individuals. Cytomegalovirus status was reported to be diagnosed by the classifier with high specificity and sensitivity in both the original and validation cohorts. In a later analysis, TCRs clustered in the first cohort were found to also tend to co-occur in the 100 to 150 validation repertoires, with approximately 93% of cluster scores above 0. In the study, about 150 TCR beta chains were listed as associated with cytomegalovirus. Three of the identified cytomegalovirus-associated TCR beta chains were confirmed in vitro to be specific for cytomegalovirus antigens. The authors suggested that the approach could potentially be generalized to other disease states and immunological phenotypes.

Libraries were prepared through the immunoSEQ multiplex PCR assay. In the paper's pipeline: A statistical classification framework was built for diagnosing cytomegalovirus status from the catalog of TCR beta chain sequences. TCRdb holds this immuneACCESS table with in-frame rearrangements only. Some clones are missing; in checked studies, unresolved V genes explain under half, and the rest has no known cause. Clone size and V and J calls were adopted from that table, with D and trimming inferred from the DNA. This sample gives 150,000 to 200,000 clones in total; about 88% of them show up just once. Around 2.1% of the sample rests with the top ten. The CDR3 spans 14 residues, from the cysteine through the phenylalanine. Only the CDR3 part of the read is kept: 42 bases, read in frame from the first base. Cut back by 2 bases and 6 bases, the V and J ends lie 13 bases apart. The germline V gene (reference sequence) yields MNHEY for CDR1 and SMNVEV for CDR2.

Notes on this clone: Its specific antigen is unknown. Base-call qualities are not available, and no considerably larger clone is one nucleotide away.

The donors were included in the validation cohort of 130 or so subjects, a group kept apart from the 666-subject first cohort. The source of this sequence is a woman aged 18 to 35 in good health and CMV-seronegative. What was sequenced was PBMCs. The receptor chain draws on TRBV27 and TRBJ1-2; TRBD1 is a weak D gene call, 6 bases matching. The DNA sequence is as follows: TGTGCCAGCAGTTTAGGCAGGGGCTTCGATGGCTACACCTTC. This codes for CASSLGRGFDGYTF.